Shown below are 27 T cell receptor beta chains from a single sample sequenced in a study of sequential checkpoint blockade in melanoma. Described treatment: randomized to nivolumab then ipilimumab (arm A) or the reverse (arm B). The assay was immunoSEQ multiplex PCR, and TCRdb's table has in-frame clones only and misses some. Here the sample spans roughly 20,000 clones, 25% to 35% being singletons. The source material was tumor tissue (inferred from file names), sampled from a patient given nivolumab and ipilimumab in sequence. All receptors come from a human donor with melanoma.

J is TRBJ2-3 and V is TRBV6-1, with D perhaps given as TRBD1 or TRBD2 (6 bases each). The V and J ends lost 1 base and 6 bases respectively, with 11 bases between them. CDR3 length: 14 residues. CDR1 is MNHNS and CDR2 is SASEGT in the germline V gene. CDR3 in DNA: TGTGCCAGCAGTGAAGGGGGGGCCTGGGATACGCAGTATTTT. It encodes CASSEGGAWDTQYF.

This clone was recorded a few times. The chain has TRBV6-8 and TRBJ2-3; D uncertain. Trimming pared 2 bases from V and 3 bases from J, leaving 3 bases between. The CDR3 extends over 12 amino acids. CDR1 is MNHGY, CDR2 SAAAGT, per germline. CDR3 coding DNA: TGTGCCAGCAGTTACAGGACAGATACGCAGTATTTT. The encoded protein is CASSYRTDTQYF.

The genes are TRBV29-1 and TRBJ1-5; D may be TRBD1 (5 bases). V shed 4 bases and J shed 3 bases, with 10 bases lying between them. The CDR3 contains 13 residues. CDR1 SQVTM and CDR2 ANQGSEA come from the germline V gene. For the CDR3, the DNA is TGCAGCGTTGGGGCAGGGTTCAATCAGCCCCAGCATTTT. Its translation: CSVGAGFNQPQHF.

This chain connects TRBV6-8 to TRBJ2-1; 7 bases fit TRBD1. The CDR3 consists of 14 residues. The V gene end was trimmed by 4 bases and the J gene end by 5 bases; junction bases not matched to a gene: 5. Germline loops: CDR1 MNHGY, CDR2 SAAAGT. CDR3: CASSSTGVDNEQFF. The CDR3 DNA is TGTGCCAGCAGTTCAACAGGGGTCGACAATGAGCAGTTCTTC.

There are a few counts of this clone. The chain uses TRBV11-3 and TRBJ2-2; 8 positions agree with TRBD1. Trimming at V came to 5 bases and at J to 6 bases, leaving 8 bases not matched to a gene. Germline-derived CDR1 and CDR2 are SGHNT and YENEEA. The CDR3 loop spans 15 amino acids. The DNA for the CDR3 is TGTGCCAGCAGCCTACTTTCGGACAGGGCCGGGGAGCTGTTTTTT. It codes for CASSLLSDRAGELFF.

This clone was recorded many times. The J gene is TRBJ2-1, the V gene TRBV28; 7 bases line up with TRBD2. Germline lookup yields CDR1 MDHEN and CDR2 SYDVKM. The CDR3 consists of 16 residues. The V and J ends lost 6 bases and 9 bases, in that order; junction bases with no gene match: 17. CDR3 in amino acids: CASSPLSGASAREQFF. The DNA for the CDR3 is TGTGCCAGCAGCCCCTTGAGCGGGGCGTCCGCCCGTGAGCAGTTCTTC.

This clone was counted between two and nine times. The chain recombines TRBV18 with TRBJ2-2; no reliable D call. The CDR3 consists of 13 residues. V was shortened by 3 bases and J by 11 bases, with 13 bases between the two germline ends. Germline lookup yields CDR1 KGHSH and CDR2 LQKENI. The CDR3 here is CASSPSSSVELFF. CDR3 bases: TGTGCCAGCTCACCGAGTAGCAGCGTCGAGCTGTTTTTT. Filled out from reference TRBV18 and TRBJ2-2, the complete variable domain reads NAGVMQNPRHLVRRRGQEARLRCSPMKGHSHVYWYRQLPEEGLKFMVYLQKENIIDESGMPKERFSAEFPKEGPSILRIQQVVRGDSAAYFCASSPSSSVELFFGEGSRLTVL.

This chain connects TRBV29-1 to TRBJ1-2; no definite D call. Trimming left V 7 bases short and J 0 bases short, with 9 bases between. The CDR3 is 12 amino acids. Germline loops: CDR1 SQVTM, CDR2 ANQGSEA. The CDR3 region has the DNA TGCAGCGGGCTGACCGCTAACTATGGCTACACCTTC. Translation gives CSGLTANYGYTF.

The rearrangement uses TRBV18 and TRBJ2-1; a weak D match, TRBD2 (6 bases). The ends were cut back, 5 bases at V and 9 bases at J, with 14 bases in the middle. CDR3 length: 13 residues. CDR1 KGHSH and CDR2 LQKENI come from the germline V gene. CDR3 protein: CASSMTRASEQFF. CDR3 in DNA: TGTGCCAGCTCAATGACTAGGGCCAGTGAGCAGTTCTTC.

This clone was seen a handful of times. The CDR3 nucleotides read TGTGCCAGTAGTATCGGGGGGAACACTGAAGCTTTCTTT. Encoded protein: CASSIGGNTEAFF. The rearrangement uses TRBV19 and TRBJ1-1; D may be TRBD1 (5 bases). CDR3 length: 13 amino acids. V lost 3 bases and J 1 base, leaving 6 bases between the germline ends. From germline, CDR1 is LNHDA and CDR2 SQIVND (reference sequence).

In this sample, this clone turned up a few times. This chain uses TRBV7-7 with TRBJ2-7; 7 bases line up with TRBD1. CDR1 is SSHAT, CDR2 FNYEAQ, per germline (reference sequence). V lost 1 base to trimming and J lost 4 bases; unmatched junction nucleotides: 7. CDR3 length: 15 amino acids. The CDR3 region has the DNA TGTGCCAGCAGCTTAGACAGGGGAGTTAGGTACGAGCAGTACTTC. Translated: CASSLDRGVRYEQYF.

This clone has just one count. The rearrangement joins TRBV18 to TRBJ2-3; 7 positions agree with TRBD1. Germline V gives CDR1 KGHSH, CDR2 LQKENI. This CDR3 comprises 14 residues. J gave up 7 bases and V 3 bases, and 7 bases lay outside the gene matches. The CDR3 region is CASSPEQGVYTQYF. In nucleotides, the CDR3 is TGTGCCAGCTCACCTGAGCAGGGGGTTTATACGCAGTATTTT.

This clone was detected a few times. This specimen includes other DNA sequences encoding the same CDR3. The V gene is TRBV18, the J gene TRBJ2-7; D possibly matches TRBD1 or TRBD2 (6 bases each). From germline, CDR1 is KGHSH and CDR2 LQKENI. Between the trimmed V and J ends, which lost 4 bases and 3 bases, there was a span of 7 bases. The CDR3 has 12 amino acids. The CDR3 DNA is TGTGCCAGCTCACAGGGGGGCTACGAGCAGTACTTC. Translation gives CASSQGGYEQYF.

The chain employs TRBV6-8 and TRBJ1-6, with D hard to call. Germline assignment: CDR1 MNHGY and CDR2 SAAAGT. This CDR3 comprises 17 residues. V shed 0 bases and J shed 4 bases, with 13 bases lying between them. CDR3 coding DNA: TGTGCCAGCAGTTACTCGATAAAGGTCCTTTATAATTCACCCCTCCACTTT. Its translation: CASSYSIKVLYNSPLHF.

V gene TRBV29-1 combines with J gene TRBJ1-1, with D possibly being TRBD1 (6 bases). The CDR3 length is 12 residues. Germline-derived CDR1 and CDR2 are SQVTM and ANQGSEA. V lost 7 bases to trimming and J lost 0 bases, with 9 bases between them. The CDR3 nucleotides are TGCAGCGCAAGGGGGTTGAACACTGAAGCTTTCTTT. It encodes CSARGLNTEAFF.

The gene calls are TRBV5-1 and TRBJ1-1; the D gene is possibly TRBD1 (5 bases). In germline, CDR1 is SGHRS, CDR2 YFSETQ. V lost 8 bases and J 1 base, leaving 15 bases between the germline ends. CDR3 size: 14 residues. CDR3 amino acids: CASTPGTGNTEAFF. CDR3 nucleotides: TGCGCCAGTACTCCCGGGACGGGGAACACTGAAGCTTTCTTT. The variable domain in full, with the rest retrieved from reference TRBV5-1 and TRBJ1-1, is KAGVTQTPRYLIKTRGQQVTLSCSPISGHRSVSWYQQTPGQGLQFLFEYFSETQRNKGNFPGRFSGRQFSNSRSEMNVSTLELGDSALYLCASTPGTGNTEAFFGQGTRLTVV.

This chain connects TRBV19 to TRBJ1-1; D remains unclear. Trimming took 3 bases from V and 2 from J, leaving 4 bases between them. CDR3 size: 12 residues. Germline V gene sequence: CDR1 LNHDA, CDR2 SQIVND (reference sequence). DNA of the CDR3: TGTGCCAGTAGTATGGGAAACACTGAAGCTTTCTTT. Translating gives CASSMGNTEAFF. Full variable domain (outside the CDR3, taken from reference TRBV19 and TRBJ1-1): DGGITQSPKYLFRKEGQNVTLSCEQNLNHDAMYWYRQDPGQGLRLIYYSQIVNDFQKGDIAEGYSVSREKKESFPLTVTSAQKNPTAFYLCASSMGNTEAFFGQGTRLTVV.

The CDR3 DNA reads TGTGCCAGTACCCTAGGGGGGGCCACCTCTGGGGCCAACGTCCTGACTTTC. Encoded protein: CASTLGGATSGANVLTF. The chain links TRBV19 to TRBJ2-6; weak D call: TRBD2 (7 bases). This CDR3 is built from 17 residues. The V and J ends lost 7 bases and 0 bases respectively, with 16 bases between them. From germline, CDR1 is LNHDA and CDR2 SQIVND (reference sequence).

The V gene is TRBV29-1, the J gene TRBJ2-5; 11 bases map to TRBD2. Germline V lookup: CDR1 SQVTM, CDR2 ANQGSEA. V shed 4 bases and J 5 bases; nucleotides not matched to a gene: 9. CDR3 length: 15 residues. The CDR3 loop reads CSVAPGSGGAETQYF. Here the CDR3 DNA reads TGCAGCGTTGCCCCAGGTAGCGGGGGGGCTGAGACCCAGTACTTC. Supplemented by reference TRBV29-1 and TRBJ2-5, the full variable domain reads SAVISQKPSRDICQRGTSLTIQCQVDSQVTMMFWYRQQPGQSLTLIATANQGSEATYESGFVIDKFPISRPNLTFSTLTVSNMSPEDSSIYLCSVAPGSGGAETQYFGPGTRLLVL.

This clone was recorded a few times. The J gene is TRBJ1-2, the V gene TRBV11-3; the D gene is possibly TRBD1 (5 bases). The CDR3 spans 15 residues. Germline CDR1 SGHNT, CDR2 YENEEA. V lost 5 bases and J lost 6, with 19 bases in between. The CDR3 here is CASSTGGSQGDGYTF. The CDR3 DNA reads TGTGCCAGCAGCACTGGGGGTTCGCAAGGGGATGGCTACACCTTC.

This sequence joins TRBV5-1 and TRBJ1-2; unclear D gene. Germline V CDR1 and CDR2: SGHRS, YFSETQ. The CDR3 covers 14 residues. Trimming took off 2 bases at V and 6 bases at J, with 14 bases between the two ends. CDR3 sequence (DNA): TGCGCCAGCAGCTTCTCGGGAGGGATAGATGGCTACACCTTC. Protein sequence: CASSFSGGIDGYTF.

This clone has only one observation. CDR3 sequence (DNA): TGTGCCAGCTCTCATATGACAGGGGACGTGAACACTGAAGCTTTCTTT. It codes for CASSHMTGDVNTEAFF. The chain couples TRBV18 to TRBJ1-1; TRBD1 matches 8 bases. There are 16 residues in the CDR3. After removal of 6 bases from V and 0 bases from J, the junction contained 9 bases not matched to a gene. The germline V gene encodes CDR1 KGHSH and CDR2 LQKENI.

The sample holds a few counts of this clone. In DNA form, the CDR3 reads TGTGCCAGCAGTTCCCCCATGAGGGGACAAAACAATGAGCAGTTCTTC. It yields the protein CASSSPMRGQNNEQFF. V and J are TRBV6-8 and TRBJ2-1, with D tentatively TRBD1 (6 bases). CDR3 length: 16 amino acids. The germline CDR1 and CDR2 sequences are MNHGY and SAAAGT. V was shortened by 4 bases and J by 5 bases, with 18 bases between the two germline ends.

V gene TRBV15 combines with J gene TRBJ2-3, with a possible D match to TRBD2 (6 bases). V lost 5 bases, J lost 0 bases, and 18 bases lay in between. Germline-derived CDR1 and CDR2 are LNHNV and YYDKDF (reference sequence). The CDR3 runs to 17 residues. CDR3 DNA: TGTGCCACCAGCGGAGGGGTGGGGGAGTTGAGCACAGATACGCAGTATTTT. It encodes CATSGGVGELSTDTQYF.

J is TRBJ1-2 and V is TRBV28; D is uncertain. CDR1 is MDHEN, CDR2 SYDVKM, per germline. There are 13 residues in the CDR3. Deletions cut 3 bases from V and 6 bases from J, with 11 bases between. The CDR3 bases are TGTGCCAGCAGTTTGACCCTAACGGATGGCTACACCTTC. It translates to CASSLTLTDGYTF.

The rearrangement joins TRBV28 to TRBJ2-7; 9 bases map to TRBD2. Germline values: CDR1 MDHEN, CDR2 SYDVKM. This CDR3 is 16 amino acids long. The J segment lost 3 bases and the V segment lost 5 bases, leaving 11 bases of the junction unmatched. The CDR3: CASSTSSGGKNYEQYF. The CDR3 DNA reads TGTGCCAGCAGTACCTCGAGCGGGGGGAAAAACTACGAGCAGTACTTC. The full variable domain, with the rest looked up from reference TRBV28 and TRBJ2-7, is DVKVTQSSRYLVKRTGEKVFLECVQDMDHENMFWYRQDPGLGLRLIYFSYDVKMKEKGDIPEGYSVSREKKERFSLILESASTNQTSMYLCASSTSSGGKNYEQYFGPGTRLTVT.

The chain is built from TRBV11-3 and TRBJ2-2; a possible D gene is TRBD1 (5 bases). V was trimmed by 5 bases and J by 3 bases, leaving 19 bases between them. The CDR3 totals 17 residues. The germline V gene has CDR1 SGHNT and CDR2 YENEEA. Here the CDR3 DNA reads TGTGCCAGCAGCGCGCTAGGGGCCGATTGGGACACCGGGGAGCTGTTTTTT. Translated, it gives CASSALGADWDTGELFF. Looking up the rest from reference TRBV11-3 and TRBJ2-2 gives the full variable domain: EAGVVQSPRYKIIEKKQPVAFWCNPISGHNTLYWYLQNLGQGPELLIRYENEEAVDDSQLPKDRFSAERLKGVDSTLKIQPAELGDSAVYLCASSALGADWDTGELFFGEGSRLTVL.